These 15 T cell receptor beta chains came from one sample sequenced in a study of neoadjuvant anti-PD-1 for oral cavity cancer. Clones were read by immunoSEQ multiplex PCR, and TCRdb kept only the in-frame ones, dropping some. The sample lists 55,000 to 80,000 clones; around 82% were seen once. The starting material was PBMCs, obtained before nivolumab (anti-PD-1) treatment. Receptor source: a person between 40 and 85 years old with oral cavity squamous cell carcinoma.

This chain links TRBV7-8 with TRBJ2-2, with D possibly TRBD2 on 7 matching bases. Germline assignment: CDR1 SGHVS and CDR2 FQNEAQ. V was clipped by 5 bases and J by 6 bases, with 25 bases between them. The CDR3 consists of 18 residues. The CDR3 is CASSPTRGAGIGAGELFF. CDR3 DNA sequence: TGTGCCAGCAGCCCGACACGGGGGGCAGGGATTGGAGCCGGGGAGCTGTTTTTT.

The chain couples TRBV4-1 to TRBJ2-5, with a weak D call TRBD2 (6 bases). The CDR3 loop spans 15 amino acids. The V gene lost 0 bases and the J gene lost 5 bases, with 13 bases spanning the gap. Germline values: CDR1 MGHRA, CDR2 YSYEKL. For the CDR3, the DNA is TGCGCCAGCAGCCAAGACGGCGGGAACTGGGAGACCCAGTACTTC. This codes for CASSQDGGNWETQYF.

The chain joins TRBV4-1 to TRBJ2-7; TRBD2 is a possible D gene (6 bases). Looked up from germline, CDR1 is MGHRA and CDR2 is YSYEKL. The CDR3 is made up of 17 amino acids. V dropped 4 bases and J dropped 0 bases, with 19 bases sitting between them. For the CDR3, the DNA is TGCGCCAGCAGCCCGGAGGGGCGCGGGCCTTACTCCTACGAGCAGTACTTC. Its protein is CASSPEGRGPYSYEQYF.

This sequence joins TRBV5-3 and TRBJ2-7, with 7 bases lining up with TRBD1. TRBV5-3 is noted as an ORF with a role that remains uncertain. The CDR3 extends over 14 amino acids. V gave up 7 bases and J gave up 4 bases; unmatched junction bases: 11. In DNA form, the CDR3 reads TGTGCCAGAGAGAATCCAGGGGGTATGTACGAGCAGTACTTC. This gives the protein CARENPGGMYEQYF.

The genes are TRBV19 and TRBJ2-7; 8 bases are shared with TRBD2. The CDR3 totals 13 residues. The J segment lost 6 bases and the V segment lost 5 bases, leaving 6 bases of the junction unmatched. Germline lookup yields CDR1 LNHDA and CDR2 SQIVND (reference sequence). The CDR3 DNA reads TGTGCCAGTAGTGGTTTGCGGGGGGTCGAGCAGTACTTC. Its translation is CASSGLRGVEQYF.

V is TRBV5-4 and J is TRBJ2-7; weak D call: TRBD2 (5 bases). V was clipped by 0 bases and J by 3 bases, with 10 bases between them. CDR1 SGHNT and CDR2 YYREEE come from the germline V gene (reference sequence). CDR3 length equals 14 residues. In nucleotides, the CDR3 is TGTGCCAGCAGCTTGGACGGGAACAACTACGAGCAGTACTTC. It specifies CASSLDGNNYEQYF.

This clone was observed once. V is TRBV6-6 and J is TRBJ2-7, with D perhaps TRBD2 (5 bases). CDR3 size: 14 residues. CDR1 and CDR2 from the germline V gene are MNHNY and SVGAGI (reference sequence). The V end was cut by 7 bases, the J end by 0 bases, with 13 bases between. In DNA form, the CDR3 reads TGTGCCAGCAAAGCGGCGGGCAGCTCCTACGAGCAGTACTTC. As protein: CASKAAGSSYEQYF.

The chain carries TRBV2 and TRBJ2-3; 7 nucleotides match TRBD2. Germline V lookup: CDR1 SNHLY, CDR2 FYNNEI. The CDR3 totals 13 residues. Losses at the gene ends were 3 bases for V and 8 bases for J; bases not matched to a gene: 5. DNA for the CDR3: TGTGCCAGCAGTGATGGGGGGGTAGCTACGCAGTATTTT. Translated: CASSDGGVATQYF.

The chain combines TRBV5-5 with TRBJ2-7; 12 bases are shared with TRBD1. The ends lost 3 bases at V and 7 bases at J; junction bases unmatched: 11. The CDR3 contains 16 residues. Germline V gene sequence: CDR1 SGHKS, CDR2 YYEKEE (reference sequence). The chain's CDR3 is CASSSRPGQGAEEQYF. CDR3 DNA: TGTGCCAGCAGCTCCCGGCCGGGACAGGGGGCGGAGGAGCAGTACTTC.

In regard to this clone: At one end the junction does not follow the germline gene, possibly because of a read error. The chain combines TRBV6-6 with TRBJ1-6; 10 nucleotides agree with TRBD1. The CDR3 is 16 residues long. Germline values: CDR1 MNHNY, CDR2 SVGAGI (reference sequence). CDR3 sequence (DNA): TGTGCCAGCATTTACGTCCCGGGACAGGGGAATTCACCCCTCCACTTT. Amino acids: CASIYVPGQGNSPLHF.

As DNA, the CDR3 is TGTGCCAGCAGCGTAGGGTTGGGACAGGGCGGTGAAAAACTGTTTTTT. Translating it yields CASSVGLGQGGEKLFF. V and J are TRBV9 and TRBJ1-4; 9 nucleotides match TRBD1. Germline loops: CDR1 SGDLS, CDR2 YYNGEE. V trimming: 0 bases; J trimming: 7 bases; junction bases outside the gene matches: 7. This CDR3 contains 16 residues. Based on the CDR3 plus reference TRBV9 and TRBJ1-4, the full variable domain is DSGVTQTPKHLITATGQRVTLRCSPRSGDLSVYWYQQSLDQGLQFLIQYYNGEERAKGNILERFSAQQFPDLHSELNLSSLELGDSALYFCASSVGLGQGGEKLFFGSGTQLSVL.

Note on this clone: The junction differs from germline at one of its ends, possibly a read error. This chain links TRBV7-7 with TRBJ2-5, with TRBD1 matching over 7 bases. The CDR3 is 15 residues long. CDR1 SSHAT and CDR2 FNYEAQ come from the germline V gene (reference sequence). CDR3 amino acids: CASSLGTEGTETQYF. CDR3 DNA sequence: TGTGCTAGCAGCTTAGGGACAGAGGGTACAGAGACCCAGTACTTC.

This chain's CDR3 is CASSPGLAGGRNEQFF. For the CDR3, the DNA is TGCGCCAGCAGCCCAGGACTAGCGGGAGGGCGGAATGAGCAGTTCTTC. V gene TRBV4-1 combines with J gene TRBJ2-1, with TRBD2 identical over 15 bases. This CDR3 comprises 16 residues. J gave up 7 bases and V 4 bases, and 5 bases lay outside the gene matches. CDR1 MGHRA and CDR2 YSYEKL come from the germline V gene.

This rearrangement joins TRBV4-1 to TRBJ2-1; a possible D gene is TRBD2 (6 bases). The germline V gene encodes CDR1 MGHRA and CDR2 YSYEKL. V dropped 2 bases and J dropped 6 bases, with 14 bases sitting between them. The CDR3 runs to 15 residues. CDR3 sequence (DNA): TGCGCCAGCAGCCAACTTGGACTAATATTCAATGAGCAGTTCTTC. Protein sequence: CASSQLGLIFNEQFF.

This clone was seen a few times. The chain joins TRBV9 to TRBJ1-1, with D possibly matching TRBD1 (6 bases). The CDR3 is made up of 13 amino acids. Germline CDR1 reads SGDLS; CDR2 reads YYNGEE. V was shortened by 0 bases and J by 4 bases, with 7 bases between the two germline ends. CDR3 bases: TGTGCCAGCAGCGTAGGACAGGCCACTGAAGCTTTCTTT. Amino acid sequence: CASSVGQATEAFF.